The clone carrying this TCR beta chain was observed a few times. The data were taken from a study of early T cells in non-severe SARS-CoV-2 infection. TCRdb analysed the 5' RACE reads with MiXCR anew, one entry per CDR3 protein. The sample records some 60,000 distinct CDR3 sequences, around an eighth being singletons. The sequence was collected from an adult who was a healthcare worker with PCR-confirmed SARS-CoV-2 infection or an uninfected control (not recorded which). The material sequenced was whole blood, taken at baseline.

CDR3 sequence (DNA): TGTGCCAGCAAACAGGGGGCCCGGGATTACGAGCAGTACTTC. This encodes CASKQGARDYEQYF. The chain recombines TRBV12-3 or TRBV12-4 with TRBJ2-7, with 9 bases matching TRBD1. The trim removed 7 bases at V and 4 bases at J, leaving 8 bases unmatched. This CDR3 has 14 amino acids.